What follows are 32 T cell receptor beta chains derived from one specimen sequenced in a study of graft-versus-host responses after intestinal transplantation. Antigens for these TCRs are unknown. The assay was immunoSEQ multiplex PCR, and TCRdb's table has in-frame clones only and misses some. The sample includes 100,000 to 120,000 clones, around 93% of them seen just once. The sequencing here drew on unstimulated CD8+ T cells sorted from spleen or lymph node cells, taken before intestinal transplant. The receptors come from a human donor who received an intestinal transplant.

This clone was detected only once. CDR3 in amino acids: CASSSPTGKETQYF. The CDR3 DNA reads as TGTGCCAGCAGCTCGCCGACAGGGAAAGAGACCCAGTACTTC. The gene calls are TRBV11-2 and TRBJ2-5, with 7 bases matching TRBD1. Germline trimming cut 4 bases from V and 3 bases from J; bases unmatched to any gene: 5. The CDR3 contains 14 residues. Germline CDR1 is SGHAT and CDR2 is FQNNGV.

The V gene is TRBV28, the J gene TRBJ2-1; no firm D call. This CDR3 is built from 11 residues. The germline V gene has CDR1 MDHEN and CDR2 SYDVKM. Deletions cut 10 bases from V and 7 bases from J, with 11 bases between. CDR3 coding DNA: TGTGCCACCACATACCGGAATGAGCAGTTCTTC. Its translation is CATTYRNEQFF.

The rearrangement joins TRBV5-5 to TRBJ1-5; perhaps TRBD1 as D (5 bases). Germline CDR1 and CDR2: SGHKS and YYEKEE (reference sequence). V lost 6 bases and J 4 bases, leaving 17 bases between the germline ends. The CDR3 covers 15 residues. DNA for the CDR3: TGTGCCAGCACCGAATATCGGGGCCGGAATCAGCCCCAGCATTTT. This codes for CASTEYRGRNQPQHF.

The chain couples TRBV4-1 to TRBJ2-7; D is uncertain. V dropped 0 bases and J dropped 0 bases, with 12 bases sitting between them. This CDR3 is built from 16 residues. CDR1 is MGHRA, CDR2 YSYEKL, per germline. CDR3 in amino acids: CASSQDYADRSYEQYF. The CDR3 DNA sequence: TGCGCCAGCAGCCAAGATTACGCAGACCGCTCCTACGAGCAGTACTTC.

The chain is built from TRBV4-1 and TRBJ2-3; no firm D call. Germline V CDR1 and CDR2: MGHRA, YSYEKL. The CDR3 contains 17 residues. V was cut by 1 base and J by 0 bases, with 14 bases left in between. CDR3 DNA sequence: TGCGCCAGCAGCCAAGTATCGGAGAACCCTAGCACAGATACGCAGTATTTT. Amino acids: CASSQVSENPSTDTQYF.

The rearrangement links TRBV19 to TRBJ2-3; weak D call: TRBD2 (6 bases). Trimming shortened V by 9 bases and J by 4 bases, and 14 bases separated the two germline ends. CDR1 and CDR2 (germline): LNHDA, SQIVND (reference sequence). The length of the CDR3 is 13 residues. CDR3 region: CASAGWGADTQYF. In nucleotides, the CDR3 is TGTGCCAGCGCGGGTTGGGGGGCAGATACGCAGTATTTT.

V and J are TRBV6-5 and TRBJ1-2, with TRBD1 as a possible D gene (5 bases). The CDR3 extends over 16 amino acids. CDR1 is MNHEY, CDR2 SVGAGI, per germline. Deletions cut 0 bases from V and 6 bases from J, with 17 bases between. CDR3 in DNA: TGTGCCAGCAGTTACTCGATGGGGGAGCGGATGAATGGCTACACCTTC. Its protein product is CASSYSMGERMNGYTF.

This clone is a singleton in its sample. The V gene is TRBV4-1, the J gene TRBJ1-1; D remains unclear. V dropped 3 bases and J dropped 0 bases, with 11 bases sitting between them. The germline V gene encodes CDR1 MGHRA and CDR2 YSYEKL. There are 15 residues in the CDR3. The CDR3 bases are TGCGCCAGCAGCCATCCAGGCCTCATGAACACTGAAGCTTTCTTT. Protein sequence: CASSHPGLMNTEAFF.

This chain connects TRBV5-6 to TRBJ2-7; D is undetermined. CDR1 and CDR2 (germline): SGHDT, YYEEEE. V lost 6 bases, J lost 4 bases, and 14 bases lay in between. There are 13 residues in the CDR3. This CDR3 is CASTRGPVYEQYF. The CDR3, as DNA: TGTGCCAGCACCCGTGGTCCGGTTTACGAGCAGTACTTC.

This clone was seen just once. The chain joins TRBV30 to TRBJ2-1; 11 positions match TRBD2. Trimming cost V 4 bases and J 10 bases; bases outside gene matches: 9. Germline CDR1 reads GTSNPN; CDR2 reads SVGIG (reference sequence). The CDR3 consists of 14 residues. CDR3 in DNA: TGTGCCTGGACGGTCCTAGCGGGAGGCCGAGAGCAGTTCTTC. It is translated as CAWTVLAGGREQFF.

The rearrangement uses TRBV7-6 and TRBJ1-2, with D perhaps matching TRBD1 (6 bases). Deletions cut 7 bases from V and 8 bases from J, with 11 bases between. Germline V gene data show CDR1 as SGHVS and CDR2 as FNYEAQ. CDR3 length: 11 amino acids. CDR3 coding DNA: TGTGCCAGCAAGGGAGGGGGGGGCTACACCTTC. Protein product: CASKGGGGYTF.

Here the CDR3 DNA reads TGTGCCAGCAGTGAGGACAGGCCAGATGAGCAGTTCTTC. This codes for CASSEDRPDEQFF. This chain uses TRBV6-1 with TRBJ2-1; 7 nucleotides agree with TRBD1. This CDR3 has 13 amino acids. With 3 bases clipped from V and 8 bases from J, the junction kept 4 bases outside the gene matches. The germline CDR1 and CDR2 sequences are MNHNS and SASEGT.

The CDR3 nucleotides read TGTGCCAGTAATAAGTATAACAATGAGCAGTTCTTC. It translates to CASNKYNNEQFF. V gene TRBV19 combines with J gene TRBJ2-1; D is undetermined. The CDR3 has 12 residues. CDR1 and CDR2 (germline): LNHDA, SQIVND (reference sequence). V lost 7 bases to trimming and J lost 5 bases, with 9 bases between them.

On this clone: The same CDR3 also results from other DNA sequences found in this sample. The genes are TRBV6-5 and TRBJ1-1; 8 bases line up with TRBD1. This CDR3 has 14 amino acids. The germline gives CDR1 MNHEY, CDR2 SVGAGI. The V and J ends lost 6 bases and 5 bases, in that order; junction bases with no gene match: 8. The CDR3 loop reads CASSLGQGGTEAFF. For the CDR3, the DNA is TGTGCCAGCAGCCTCGGACAGGGAGGAACTGAAGCTTTCTTT.

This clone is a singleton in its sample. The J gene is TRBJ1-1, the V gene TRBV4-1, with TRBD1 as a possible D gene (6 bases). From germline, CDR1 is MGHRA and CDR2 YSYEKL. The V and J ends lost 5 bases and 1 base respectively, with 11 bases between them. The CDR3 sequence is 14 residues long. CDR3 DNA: TGCGCCAGCAGCAGAGGGGGGGGGAACACTGAAGCTTTCTTT. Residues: CASSRGGGNTEAFF.

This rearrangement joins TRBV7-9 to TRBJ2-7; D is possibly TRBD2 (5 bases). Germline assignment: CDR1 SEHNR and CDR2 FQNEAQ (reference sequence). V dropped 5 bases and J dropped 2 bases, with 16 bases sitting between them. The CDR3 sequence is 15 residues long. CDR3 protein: CASSPSEGRTYEQYF. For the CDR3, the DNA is TGTGCCAGCAGCCCGTCCGAGGGTAGAACCTACGAGCAGTACTTC.

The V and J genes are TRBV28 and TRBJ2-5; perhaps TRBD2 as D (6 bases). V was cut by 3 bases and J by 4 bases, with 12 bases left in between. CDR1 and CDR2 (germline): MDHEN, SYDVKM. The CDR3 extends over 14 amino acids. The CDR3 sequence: CASSFQRGGETQYF. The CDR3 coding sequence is TGTGCCAGCAGTTTTCAGAGGGGAGGAGAGACCCAGTACTTC.

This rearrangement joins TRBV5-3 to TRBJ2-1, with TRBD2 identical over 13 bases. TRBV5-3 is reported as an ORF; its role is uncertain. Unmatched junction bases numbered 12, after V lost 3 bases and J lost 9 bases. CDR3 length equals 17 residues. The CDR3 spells CARSSQELAGGPSEQFF. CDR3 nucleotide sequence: TGTGCCAGAAGCTCCCAAGAACTAGCGGGAGGGCCAAGTGAGCAGTTCTTC.

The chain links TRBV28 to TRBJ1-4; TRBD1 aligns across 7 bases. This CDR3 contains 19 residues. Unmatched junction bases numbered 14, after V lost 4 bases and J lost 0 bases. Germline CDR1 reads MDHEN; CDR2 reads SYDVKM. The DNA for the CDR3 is TGTGCCAGCAGTTCTCTCGGAGGGGGCCCCTTTGCAACTAATGAAAAACTGTTTTTT. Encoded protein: CASSSLGGGPFATNEKLFF.

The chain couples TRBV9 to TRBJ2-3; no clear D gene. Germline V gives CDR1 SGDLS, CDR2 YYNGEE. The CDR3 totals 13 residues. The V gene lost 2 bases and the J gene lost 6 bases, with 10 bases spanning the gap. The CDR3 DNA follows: TGTGCCAGCAGCGTCTCCCATCGCGATACGCAGTATTTT. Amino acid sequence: CASSVSHRDTQYF. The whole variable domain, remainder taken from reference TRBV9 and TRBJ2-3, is DSGVTQTPKHLITATGQRVTLRCSPRSGDLSVYWYQQSLDQGLQFLIQYYNGEERAKGNILERFSAQQFPDLHSELNLSSLELGDSALYFCASSVSHRDTQYFGPGTRLTVL.

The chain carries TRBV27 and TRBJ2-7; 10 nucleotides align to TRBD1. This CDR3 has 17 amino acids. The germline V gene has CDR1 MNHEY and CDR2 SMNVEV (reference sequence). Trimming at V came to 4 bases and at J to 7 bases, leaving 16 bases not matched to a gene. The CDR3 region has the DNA TGTGCCAGCAGTTCTGGTCTCATTTTGACAGGGGGCGGGGAGCAGTACTTC. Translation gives CASSSGLILTGGGEQYF.

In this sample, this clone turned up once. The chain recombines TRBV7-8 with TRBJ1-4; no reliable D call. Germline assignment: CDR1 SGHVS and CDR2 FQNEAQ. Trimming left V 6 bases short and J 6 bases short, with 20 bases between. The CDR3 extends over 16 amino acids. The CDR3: CASSPDNPGAHEKLFF. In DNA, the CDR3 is TGTGCCAGCAGTCCTGACAATCCGGGCGCCCATGAAAAACTGTTTTTT.

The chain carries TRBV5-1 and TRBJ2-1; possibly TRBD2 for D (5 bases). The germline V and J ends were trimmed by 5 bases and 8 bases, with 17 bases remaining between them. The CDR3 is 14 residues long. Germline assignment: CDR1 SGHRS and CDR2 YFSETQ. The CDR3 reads CASSQTTREDEQFF. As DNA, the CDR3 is TGCGCCAGCAGTCAGACCACTAGAGAGGATGAGCAGTTCTTC.

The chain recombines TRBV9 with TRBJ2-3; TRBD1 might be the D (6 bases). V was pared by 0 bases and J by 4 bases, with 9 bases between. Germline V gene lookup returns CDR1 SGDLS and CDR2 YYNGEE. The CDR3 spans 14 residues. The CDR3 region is CASSVEGGADTQYF. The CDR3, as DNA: TGTGCCAGCAGCGTAGAAGGGGGAGCAGATACGCAGTATTTT.

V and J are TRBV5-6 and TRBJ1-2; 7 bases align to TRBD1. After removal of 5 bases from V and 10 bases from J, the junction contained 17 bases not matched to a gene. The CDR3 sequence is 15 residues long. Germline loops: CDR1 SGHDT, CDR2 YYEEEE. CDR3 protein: CASRRYRGFPGNYTF. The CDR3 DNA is TGTGCCAGCAGACGGTACAGGGGATTCCCTGGGAACTACACCTTC.

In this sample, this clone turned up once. The CDR3 here is CASSQVRASYEQYF. CDR3 coding DNA: TGTGCCAGCAGTCAAGTCCGGGCATCCTACGAGCAGTACTTC. V gene TRBV6-6 combines with J gene TRBJ2-7; D ambiguous. V dropped 5 bases and J dropped 1 base, with 12 bases sitting between them. The CDR3 covers 14 residues. CDR1 and CDR2 (germline): MNHNY, SVGAGI (reference sequence).

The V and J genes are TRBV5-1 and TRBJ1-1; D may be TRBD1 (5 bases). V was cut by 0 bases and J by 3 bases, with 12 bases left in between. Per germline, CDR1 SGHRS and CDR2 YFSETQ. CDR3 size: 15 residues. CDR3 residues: CASSLGRGSYTEAFF. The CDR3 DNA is TGCGCCAGCAGCTTGGGAAGGGGAAGCTACACTGAAGCTTTCTTT.

In DNA, the CDR3 is TGTGCCAGCAATCAACAGGGGGATACCTACAATGAGCAGTTCTTC. It specifies CASNQQGDTYNEQFF. V is TRBV11-2 and J is TRBJ2-1; 8 bases match TRBD1. Germline V CDR1 and CDR2: SGHAT, FQNNGV. With 7 bases clipped from V and 2 bases from J, the junction kept 7 bases outside the gene matches. The CDR3 consists of 15 residues.

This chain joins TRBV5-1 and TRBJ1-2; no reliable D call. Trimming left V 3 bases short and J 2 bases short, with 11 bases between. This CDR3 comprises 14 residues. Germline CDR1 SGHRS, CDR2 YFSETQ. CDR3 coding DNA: TGCGCCAGCAGCTCCTTTGAAGGCAACTATGGCTACACCTTC. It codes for CASSSFEGNYGYTF.

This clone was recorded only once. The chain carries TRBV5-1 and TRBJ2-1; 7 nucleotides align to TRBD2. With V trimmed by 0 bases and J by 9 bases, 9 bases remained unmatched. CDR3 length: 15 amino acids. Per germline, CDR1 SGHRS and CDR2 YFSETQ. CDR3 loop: CASSLAGGRYGEQFF. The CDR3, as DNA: TGCGCCAGCAGCTTGGCCGGCGGGAGATATGGTGAGCAGTTCTTC.

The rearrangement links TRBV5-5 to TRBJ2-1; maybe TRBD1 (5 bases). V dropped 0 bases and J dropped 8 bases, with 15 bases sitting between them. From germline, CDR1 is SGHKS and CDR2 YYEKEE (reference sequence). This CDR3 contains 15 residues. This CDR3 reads CASSLEGFGRDEQFF. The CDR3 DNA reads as TGTGCCAGCAGCTTGGAGGGGTTTGGAAGGGATGAGCAGTTCTTC.

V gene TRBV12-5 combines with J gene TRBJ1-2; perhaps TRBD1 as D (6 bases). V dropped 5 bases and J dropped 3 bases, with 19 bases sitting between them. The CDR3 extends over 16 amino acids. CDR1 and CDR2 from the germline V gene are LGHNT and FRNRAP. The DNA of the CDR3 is TGTGCTAGTGGTCAATCCACAGGGAATCTCCACTATGGCTACACCTTC. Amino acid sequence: CASGQSTGNLHYGYTF.